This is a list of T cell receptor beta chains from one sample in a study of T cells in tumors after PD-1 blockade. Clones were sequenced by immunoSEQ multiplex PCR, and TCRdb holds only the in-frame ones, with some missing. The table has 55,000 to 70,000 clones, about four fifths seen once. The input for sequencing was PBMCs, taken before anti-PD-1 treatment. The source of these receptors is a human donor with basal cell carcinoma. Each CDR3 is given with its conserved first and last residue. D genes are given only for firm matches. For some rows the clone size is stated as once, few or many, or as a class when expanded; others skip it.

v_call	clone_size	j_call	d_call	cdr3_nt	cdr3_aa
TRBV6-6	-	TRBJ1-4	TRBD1	TGTGCCAGCAGTTGGGCGGACAGGGACGGTGAAAAACTGTTTTTT	CASSWADRDGEKLFF
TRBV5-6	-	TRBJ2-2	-	TGTGCCAGCATCTCCGACCCGGGCTGGGGCCGAAACACCGGGGAGCTGTTTTTT	CASISDPGWGRNTGELFF
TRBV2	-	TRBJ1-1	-	TGTGCCAGCAGTGTTGGGCGACCGAACACTGAAGCTTTCTTT	CASSVGRPNTEAFF
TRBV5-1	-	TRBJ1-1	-	TGCGCCAGCAGCTTGGGGGAGGGAGGAAGCACTGAAGCTTTCTTT	CASSLGEGGSTEAFF
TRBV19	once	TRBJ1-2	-	TGTGCCAGTAGTCTACAGACTAACTATGGCTACACCTTC	CASSLQTNYGYTF
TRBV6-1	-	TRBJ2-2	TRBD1	TGTGCCAGCAGTGAAGCGTTAGGGGGCAACACCGGGGAGCTGTTTTTT	CASSEALGGNTGELFF
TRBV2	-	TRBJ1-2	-	TGTGCCAGCAGTGTCGACGGGACTTATGGCTACACCTTC	CASSVDGTYGYTF
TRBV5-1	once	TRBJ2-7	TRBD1	TGCGCCAGCAGCCACATACAGGGGATGTACGAGCAGTACTTC	CASSHIQGMYEQYF
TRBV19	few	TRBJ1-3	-	TGTGCCAGTAGATCGAGGGGACGGCGGAGCTCTGGAAACACCATATATTTT	CASRSRGRRSSGNTIYF
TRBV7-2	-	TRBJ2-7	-	TGTGCCAGCAAATTGGAGATTGGAGGCTCCTACGAGCAGTACTTC	CASKLEIGGSYEQYF
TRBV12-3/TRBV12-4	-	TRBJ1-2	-	TGTGCCAGCAGAGCCAGGGATTATGGCTACACCTTC	CASRARDYGYTF
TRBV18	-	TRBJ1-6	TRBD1	TGTGCCAGCTCACCCCTGGGACAGCTGAATTCACCCCTCCACTTT	CASSPLGQLNSPLHF
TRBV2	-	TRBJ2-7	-	TGTGCCAGCAGTGACGTCTACGAGCAGTACTTC	CASSDVYEQYF
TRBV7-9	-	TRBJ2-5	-	TGTGCCAGCAGCCCCGCAACTGACTCCCAGTACTTC	CASSPATDSQYF
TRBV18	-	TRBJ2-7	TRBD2	TGTGCCAGCTCCGGGACTAGCGGGGGGACGAGCTCCTACGAGCAGTACTTC	CASSGTSGGTSSYEQYF
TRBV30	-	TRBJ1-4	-	TGTGCCTGGACATACCGCGGAGAAAAACTGTTTTTT	CAWTYRGEKLFF
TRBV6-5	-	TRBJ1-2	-	TGTGCCAGCAGGAGCTCCCTCGGAGCGGGGGGCTACACCTTC	CASRSSLGAGGYTF
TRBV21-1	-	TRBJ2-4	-	TGTGCCAGCAGCAGACAGAACCTGAACCTAGCCAAAAACATTCAGTACTTC	CASSRQNLNLAKNIQYF
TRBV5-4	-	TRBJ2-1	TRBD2	TGTGCCAGCAGCTTGGCAGCGGGGGAGTACAATGAGCAGTTCTTC	CASSLAAGEYNEQFF
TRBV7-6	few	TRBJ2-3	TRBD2	TGTGCCAGCAGCTTAGCGTTTAGCGGGGGCACAGATACGCAGTATTTT	CASSLAFSGGTDTQYF
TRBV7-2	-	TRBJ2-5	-	TGTGCCAGCAGCTTAGGTGGAATGGAGACCCAGTACTTC	CASSLGGMETQYF
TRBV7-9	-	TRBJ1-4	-	TGTGCTCTTTCCCAACCCCGGGACTTCCCAACTAATGAAAAACTGTTTTTT	CALSQPRDFPTNEKLFF
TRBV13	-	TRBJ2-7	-	TGTGCCAGCAGCCGCGCCGGGACCACCTACGAGCAGTACTTC	CASSRAGTTYEQYF
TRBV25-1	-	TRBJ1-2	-	TGTGCCAGCAGTGAATCGGGTCTTAACTATGGCTACACCTTC	CASSESGLNYGYTF
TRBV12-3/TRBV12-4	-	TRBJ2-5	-	TGTGCCACCGGACAGTTCCAGAGGGCCCAGTACTTC	CATGQFQRAQYF
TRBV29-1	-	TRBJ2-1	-	TGCAGCGTTGAAGGGCCTGACTCATACAATGAGCAGTTCTTC	CSVEGPDSYNEQFF
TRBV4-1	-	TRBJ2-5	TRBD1	TGCGCCAGCAGCCAGTTCGGGACAGGGGGCCAAGAGACCCAGTACTTC	CASSQFGTGGQETQYF
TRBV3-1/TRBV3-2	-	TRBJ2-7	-	TGTGCCAGCAGCCATCCCTCTGGGCTCGAGCAGTACTTC	CASSHPSGLEQYF
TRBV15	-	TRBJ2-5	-	TGTGCCACCAGCAGAGATGGACAGCCCACGGAGACCCAGTACTTC	CATSRDGQPTETQYF
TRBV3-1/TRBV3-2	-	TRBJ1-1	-	TGTGCCAGCAGCCAGGACAGCTCCCCCGCTGAAGCTTTCTTT	CASSQDSSPAEAFF
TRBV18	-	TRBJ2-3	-	TGTGCCAGCTCACCTTTATTGGGTGATACGCAGTATTTT	CASSPLLGDTQYF
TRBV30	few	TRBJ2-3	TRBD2	TGTGCCTGGAGTATGGCTAGCGGGGGGGGACTCACAGATACGCAGTATTTT	CAWSMASGGGLTDTQYF
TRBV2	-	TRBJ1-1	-	TGTGCCAGCAGGACGACCCCCGGACGAGGAACTGAAGCTTTCTTT	CASRTTPGRGTEAFF
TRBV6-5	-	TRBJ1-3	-	TGTGCCGGTAGTAATCTGGAGGACACCATATATTTT	CAGSNLEDTIYF
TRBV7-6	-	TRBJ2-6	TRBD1	TGTGCCAGCAGCTTATCGGCAGGGGGAAGGCCTGGGGCCAACGTCCTGACTTTC	CASSLSAGGRPGANVLTF